The 24 T cell receptor beta chains below all came from one sample that was sequenced in a study of control samples from healthy donors and cancer patients. Method: immunoSEQ multiplex PCR; TCRdb's copy keeps in-frame clones and lacks some. The repertoire holds over 150,000 clones, around 94% seen once, with 13% to 15% in the top ten. Sequenced material: PBMCs. The receptor set was obtained from a man aged 60 to 69 with colorectal cancer.

CDR3 sequence (DNA): TGCGCCAGCAGCCGCCTGATCCCTGGGCAGGGGGAAGACTATGGCTACACCTTC. It codes for CASSRLIPGQGEDYGYTF. The chain couples TRBV4-1 to TRBJ1-2; 7 bases align to TRBD1. J lost 3 bases, V lost 4 bases, and 17 bases had no gene match. The CDR3 runs 18 residues. Germline V gene data show CDR1 as MGHRA and CDR2 as YSYEKL.

This chain connects TRBV9 to TRBJ1-2; D gene uncertain. The germline V gene encodes CDR1 SGDLS and CDR2 YYNGEE. The CDR3 is made up of 15 amino acids. V lost 1 base to trimming and J lost 4 bases, with 14 bases between them. The CDR3 bases are TGTGCCAGCAGCGTACTGGCCGAAGCCCGCTATGGCTACACCTTC. Residues: CASSVLAEARYGYTF.

The chain uses TRBV6-5 and TRBJ1-6, with D perhaps TRBD1 (6 bases). Germline lookup yields CDR1 MNHEY and CDR2 SVGAGI. This CDR3 has 14 amino acids. The germline V and J ends were trimmed by 6 bases and 4 bases, with 10 bases remaining between them. In nucleotides, the CDR3 is TGTGCCAGCAGCCTGGACAGTTATAATTCACCCCTCCACTTT. It encodes CASSLDSYNSPLHF.

The chain links TRBV10-3 to TRBJ2-2, with D tentatively TRBD1 or TRBD2 (6 bases each). With 3 bases removed from V and 4 bases from J, the gap between germline ends came to 12 bases. Germline V gene sequence: CDR1 ENHRY, CDR2 SYGVKD. This CDR3 has 15 residues. CDR3 region: CAISERGVFTGELFF. The DNA for the CDR3 is TGTGCCATCAGTGAAAGGGGGGTGTTCACCGGGGAGCTGTTTTTT.

Only one count was recorded for this clone. The chain carries TRBV5-1 and TRBJ2-4; no firm D call. CDR3 length equals 15 residues. CDR1 SGHRS and CDR2 YFSETQ come from the germline V gene. V lost 3 bases to trimming and J lost 0 bases, with 10 bases between them. CDR3 sequence reads: CASSSEVLAKNIQYF. The CDR3, as DNA: TGCGCCAGCAGCTCCGAGGTCTTAGCCAAAAACATTCAGTACTTC.

The chain employs TRBV29-1 and TRBJ2-5; D ambiguous. Trimming shortened V by 3 bases and J by 0 bases, and 8 bases separated the two germline ends. In germline, CDR1 is SQVTM, CDR2 ANQGSEA. The CDR3 runs 13 residues. CDR3 in amino acids: CSVDVGNQETQYF. CDR3 DNA: TGCAGCGTTGATGTCGGAAACCAAGAGACCCAGTACTTC. Combining the CDR3 with reference TRBV29-1 and TRBJ2-5 gives the whole variable domain SAVISQKPSRDICQRGTSLTIQCQVDSQVTMMFWYRQQPGQSLTLIATANQGSEATYESGFVIDKFPISRPNLTFSTLTVSNMSPEDSSIYLCSVDVGNQETQYFGPGTRLLVL.

The rearrangement uses TRBV11-2 and TRBJ1-2, with D possibly being TRBD1 (6 bases). Trimming pared 2 bases from V and 6 bases from J, leaving 13 bases between. CDR1 and CDR2 from the germline V gene are SGHAT and FQNNGV. The CDR3 consists of 14 residues. Here the CDR3 reads CASSLNRAGDGYTF. The DNA for the CDR3 is TGTGCCAGCAGCTTAAACAGGGCTGGAGATGGCTACACCTTC.

The genes are TRBV19 and TRBJ1-5, with D unresolved. V was trimmed by 0 bases and J by 2 bases, leaving 5 bases between them. Germline lookup yields CDR1 LNHDA and CDR2 SQIVND (reference sequence). The CDR3 is 14 amino acids. CDR3 sequence reads: CASSIDSGNQPQHF. CDR3 in DNA: TGTGCCAGTAGTATAGATTCAGGCAATCAGCCCCAGCATTTT. Looking up the rest from reference TRBV19 and TRBJ1-5 gives the full variable domain: DGGITQSPKYLFRKEGQNVTLSCEQNLNHDAMYWYRQDPGQGLRLIYYSQIVNDFQKGDIAEGYSVSREKKESFPLTVTSAQKNPTAFYLCASSIDSGNQPQHFGDGTRLSIL.

V and J are TRBV29-1 and TRBJ2-7; D is ambiguous. The CDR3 is 13 amino acids. In germline, CDR1 is SQVTM, CDR2 ANQGSEA. V was shortened by 7 bases and J by 2 bases, with 15 bases between the two germline ends. CDR3 amino acids: CSARDLGPYEQYF. The CDR3 bases are TGCAGCGCCCGAGACCTGGGTCCCTACGAGCAGTACTTC.

The chain joins TRBV28 to TRBJ2-7; 13 nucleotides align to TRBD2. V was pared by 9 bases and J by 0 bases, with 8 bases of the junction left unmatched. The germline V gene encodes CDR1 MDHEN and CDR2 SYDVKM. The CDR3 totals 16 residues. The CDR3 is CASSTSGGPSSYEQYF. CDR3 sequence (DNA): TGTGCCAGTTCGACTAGCGGGGGGCCGAGCTCCTACGAGCAGTACTTC. Supplemented by reference TRBV28 and TRBJ2-7, the full variable domain reads DVKVTQSSRYLVKRTGEKVFLECVQDMDHENMFWYRQDPGLGLRLIYFSYDVKMKEKGDIPEGYSVSREKKERFSLILESASTNQTSMYLCASSTSGGPSSYEQYFGPGTRLTVT.

The chain recombines TRBV29-1 with TRBJ2-5; D could derive from TRBD1 or TRBD2 (5 bases each). The V end was cut by 1 base, the J end by 5 bases, with 11 bases between. CDR1 and CDR2 from the germline V gene are SQVTM and ANQGSEA. The length of the CDR3 is 13 residues. CDR3 protein: CSVEGSGTETQYF. CDR3 nucleotide sequence: TGCAGCGTTGAAGGGTCAGGGACCGAGACCCAGTACTTC. Using reference TRBV29-1 and TRBJ2-5 for the parts outside the CDR3, the full variable domain is SAVISQKPSRDICQRGTSLTIQCQVDSQVTMMFWYRQQPGQSLTLIATANQGSEATYESGFVIDKFPISRPNLTFSTLTVSNMSPEDSSIYLCSVEGSGTETQYFGPGTRLLVL.

The CDR3 loop reads CAISSVMNTEAFF. In DNA, the CDR3 is TGTGCCATCAGTTCTGTGATGAACACTGAAGCTTTCTTT. The genes are TRBV10-3 and TRBJ1-1; D not resolved. V was trimmed by 5 bases and J by 0 bases, leaving 7 bases between them. The CDR3 runs to 13 residues. In germline, CDR1 is ENHRY, CDR2 SYGVKD.

The chain carries TRBV24-1 and TRBJ2-7; 8 positions match TRBD1. In germline, CDR1 is KGHDR, CDR2 SFDVKD. This CDR3 contains 15 residues. J was trimmed by 3 bases and V by 7 bases; bases with no gene match: 10. The CDR3 DNA reads as TGTGCCACCAGCCCTTCGGGGGACAGGAGCTACGAGCAGTACTTC. It codes for CATSPSGDRSYEQYF.

This clone was detected once. The CDR3 coding sequence is TGTGCCAGCAGCCGGTTGGGCGACGAAAAACTGTTTTTT. Amino acid sequence: CASSRLGDEKLFF. The rearrangement joins TRBV3-1 (or the pseudogene TRBV3-2) to TRBJ1-4; D is ambiguous. This CDR3 is 13 amino acids long. Trimming took off 4 bases at V and 8 bases at J, with 11 bases between the two ends. Germline CDR1 is LGHDT and CDR2 is YNNKEL (reference sequence).

The chain joins TRBV6-1 to TRBJ1-1, with D maybe TRBD1 (5 bases). The CDR3 spans 16 residues. The germline gives CDR1 MNHNS, CDR2 SASEGT. V dropped 4 bases and J dropped 0 bases, with 15 bases sitting between them. The chain's CDR3 is CASSVRLTGLNTEAFF. CDR3 coding DNA: TGTGCCAGCAGTGTGAGATTAACAGGATTGAACACTGAAGCTTTCTTT.

The chain combines TRBV6-2 or TRBV6-3 with TRBJ1-1; 9 nucleotides agree with TRBD1. The germline CDR1 and CDR2 sequences are MNHEY and SVGEGT. This CDR3 spans 16 amino acids. The V gene end was trimmed by 6 bases and the J gene end by 6 bases; junction bases not matched to a gene: 14. The CDR3 region is CASSSPRTGEVSEAFF. The CDR3, as DNA: TGTGCCAGCAGCTCCCCCCGGACAGGGGAGGTTTCTGAAGCTTTCTTT.

J is TRBJ1-1 and V is TRBV6-5, with D perhaps matching TRBD1 (6 bases). The CDR3 is 14 residues long. The germline CDR1 and CDR2 sequences are MNHEY and SVGAGI. The V and J ends lost 7 bases and 3 bases respectively, with 15 bases between them. This chain's CDR3 is CASNSQGWYTEAFF. DNA of the CDR3: TGTGCCAGCAACTCACAGGGTTGGTACACTGAAGCTTTCTTT.

This chain links TRBV7-8 with TRBJ2-5; TRBD1 aligns across 7 bases. Germline V gives CDR1 SGHVS, CDR2 FQNEAQ. The CDR3 spans 15 residues. J was trimmed by 3 bases and V by 2 bases; bases with no gene match: 6. The CDR3 sequence: CASSLWDRYEETQYF. The CDR3 coding sequence is TGTGCCAGCAGCTTATGGGACAGATATGAAGAGACCCAGTACTTC.

In this sample, this clone turned up a few times. This chain connects TRBV18 to TRBJ1-5; unclear D gene. CDR1 and CDR2 from the germline V gene are KGHSH and LQKENI. Trimming removed 3 bases from V and 2 bases from J, with 14 bases in between. This CDR3 comprises 16 residues. The CDR3 bases are TGTGCCAGCTCACCCGTTGACCCTGGGGGCAATCAGCCCCAGCATTTT. This translates into CASSPVDPGGNQPQHF.

The CDR3 nucleotides are TGTGCCAGCAGCCTGGGACTAGAGACTTGGCATGAGCAGTTCTTC. Protein: CASSLGLETWHEQFF. This chain connects TRBV5-4 to TRBJ2-1, with 8 bases identical to TRBD2. Per the germline V gene, CDR1 is SGHNT and CDR2 is YYREEE (reference sequence). The CDR3 has 15 residues. J was trimmed by 8 bases and V by 4 bases; bases with no gene match: 11.

CDR3 sequence: CASSLPGESTEAFF. The CDR3 coding sequence is TGTGCCAGCAGTCTCCCAGGGGAAAGCACTGAAGCTTTCTTT. The chain uses TRBV6-2 or TRBV6-3 and TRBJ1-1, with D tentatively TRBD1 (6 bases). The germline V and J ends were trimmed by 5 bases and 4 bases, with 14 bases remaining between them. From germline, CDR1 is MNHEY and CDR2 SVGEGT. The CDR3 is 14 amino acids.

CDR3 DNA sequence: TGTGCCATCAGTGATGGGGGTGATACGCAGTATTTT. This sequence encodes CAISDGGDTQYF. The chain is built from TRBV10-3 and TRBJ2-3; perhaps D is TRBD1 or TRBD2 (5 bases each). Trimming removed 3 bases at V and 6 bases at J, with 7 bases between. The CDR3 contains 12 residues. The germline CDR1 and CDR2 sequences are ENHRY and SYGVKD.

This clone is a singleton in its sample. V and J are TRBV4-1 and TRBJ2-3, with D possibly matching TRBD2 (6 bases). The V gene lost 1 base and the J gene lost 8 bases, with 10 bases spanning the gap. CDR3 size: 13 residues. Looked up from germline, CDR1 is MGHRA and CDR2 is YSYEKL. CDR3 amino acids: CASSQVEGFTQYF. The CDR3 DNA reads as TGCGCCAGCAGCCAAGTGGAGGGATTTACGCAGTATTTT.

As for this clone: The same CDR3 also results from other DNA sequences found in this sample. The chain is built from TRBV3-1 (or the pseudogene TRBV3-2) and TRBJ1-2; D not resolved. The V and J ends lost 1 base and 3 bases respectively, with 3 bases between them. There are 12 residues in the CDR3. Per germline, CDR1 LGHDT and CDR2 YNNKEL (reference sequence). The CDR3 DNA reads as TGTGCCAGCAGCCAAGGAGACTATGGCTACACCTTC. It specifies CASSQGDYGYTF.